This TCR beta chain was found in a study of CD8+ T cells in alopecia areata. cDNA serving as the sequencing template came from extracted, reverse transcribed RNA. Assay used: immunoSEQ multiplex PCR; TCRdb lists only in-frame clones, some missing. The data contain some 4,000 clones, roughly 70% of them seen just once; the ten biggest clones take up about a tenth. The CDR3 extends over 16 amino acids. CDR1 and CDR2 from the germline V gene are MGHRA and YSYEKL. Deletions cut 5 bases from V and 0 bases from J, with 13 bases between. Treatment indicated: oral pan-JAK inhibitor, 5-10 mg twice daily. Alopecia areata patients had lesional scalp punch biopsies and peripheral blood taken from them.

V and J are TRBV4-1 and TRBJ1-4, with D maybe TRBD1 (5 bases). The clonotype was recovered from a human donor with alopecia areata. The specimen was skin, collected at week 24, from a patient treated with tofacitinib. As DNA, the CDR3 is TGCGCCAGCAGCTCATCGACAGATCCAACTAATGAAAAACTGTTTTTT. This codes for CASSSSTDPTNEKLFF.